The text below deals with one T cell receptor beta chain. Repertoires were generated with immunoSEQ multiplex PCR, while TCRdb's copy carries only in-frame clones and drops some. The sample carries about 1.1 million clones, approximately 80% recorded once. The record originates from a study of shared clonotypes between healthy human individuals. The CDR3 consists of 16 residues. V shed 4 bases and J shed 3 bases, with 16 bases lying between them. Germline CDR1 is SGHRS and CDR2 is YFSETQ. This TCR derives from a man in his late teens or twenties in good health. Some clones in this sample may be carry-over from other donors' samples. Sequences were obtained from memory CD4+ T cells from PBMCs. Subset: CD45RA-negative fraction. The chain recombines TRBV5-1 with TRBJ1-4; the D gene is possibly TRBD1 (6 bases). The CDR3 spells CASSLFQGTSNEKLFF. DNA of the CDR3: TGCGCCAGCAGCCTATTCCAGGGGACCTCTAATGAAAAACTGTTTTTT.